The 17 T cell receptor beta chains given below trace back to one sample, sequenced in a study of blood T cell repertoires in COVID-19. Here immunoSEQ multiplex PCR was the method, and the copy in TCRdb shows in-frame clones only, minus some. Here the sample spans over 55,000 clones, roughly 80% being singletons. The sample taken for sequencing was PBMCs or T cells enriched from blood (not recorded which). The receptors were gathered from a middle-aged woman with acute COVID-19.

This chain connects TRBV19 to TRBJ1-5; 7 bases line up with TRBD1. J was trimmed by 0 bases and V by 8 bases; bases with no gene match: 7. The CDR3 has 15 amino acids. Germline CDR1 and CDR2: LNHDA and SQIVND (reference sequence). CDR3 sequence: CASVQGPNSNQPQHF. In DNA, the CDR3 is TGTGCCAGTGTACAGGGGCCTAATAGCAATCAGCCCCAGCATTTT.

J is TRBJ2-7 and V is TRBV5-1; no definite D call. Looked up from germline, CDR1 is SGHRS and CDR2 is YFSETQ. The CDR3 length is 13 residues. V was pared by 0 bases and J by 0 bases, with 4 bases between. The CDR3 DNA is TGCGCCAGCAGCTTGGACGGCTCCTACGAGCAGTACGTC. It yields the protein CASSLDGSYEQYV.

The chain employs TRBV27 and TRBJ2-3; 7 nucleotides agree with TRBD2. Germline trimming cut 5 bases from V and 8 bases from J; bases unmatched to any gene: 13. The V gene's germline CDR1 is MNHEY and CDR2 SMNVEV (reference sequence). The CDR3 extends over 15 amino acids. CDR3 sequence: CASSTSANYGGTQYF. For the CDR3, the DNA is TGTGCCAGCAGTACTAGCGCGAATTATGGGGGTACGCAGTATTTT.

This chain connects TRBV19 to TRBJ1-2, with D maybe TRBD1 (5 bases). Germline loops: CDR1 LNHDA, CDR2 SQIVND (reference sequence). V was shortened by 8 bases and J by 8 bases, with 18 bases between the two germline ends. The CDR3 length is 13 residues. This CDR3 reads CASASRGGGGYTF. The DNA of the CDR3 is TGTGCCAGTGCATCCCGGGGCGGGGGAGGCTACACCTTC.

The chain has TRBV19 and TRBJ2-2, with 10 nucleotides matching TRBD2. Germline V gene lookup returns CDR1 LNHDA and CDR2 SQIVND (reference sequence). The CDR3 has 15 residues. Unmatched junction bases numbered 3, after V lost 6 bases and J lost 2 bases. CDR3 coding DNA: TGTGCCAGTAGAAGCGGGAGGGCAAACACCGGGGAGCTGTTTTTT. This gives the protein CASRSGRANTGELFF.

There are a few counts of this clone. CDR3 amino acids: CASSIFGRSHEQYF. DNA for the CDR3: TGTGCCAGTAGTATTTTCGGGAGAAGCCACGAGCAGTACTTC. The chain is built from TRBV19 and TRBJ2-7; D is perhaps TRBD2 (6 bases). The germline V gene encodes CDR1 LNHDA and CDR2 SQIVND (reference sequence). This CDR3 is 14 amino acids long. Trimming took off 3 bases at V and 5 bases at J, with 14 bases between the two ends.

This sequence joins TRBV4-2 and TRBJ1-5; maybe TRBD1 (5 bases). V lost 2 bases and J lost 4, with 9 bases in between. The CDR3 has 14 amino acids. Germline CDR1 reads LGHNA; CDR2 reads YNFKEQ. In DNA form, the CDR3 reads TGTGCCAGCAGCCAAAGACAGATGAATCAGCCCCAGCATTTT. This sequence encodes CASSQRQMNQPQHF.

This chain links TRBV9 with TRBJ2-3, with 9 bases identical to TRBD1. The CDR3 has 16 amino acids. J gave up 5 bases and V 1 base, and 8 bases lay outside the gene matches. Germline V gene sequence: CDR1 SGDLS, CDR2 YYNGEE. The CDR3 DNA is TGTGCCAGCAGCGTATTTAGGGACAGGGTAGGAGATACGCAGTATTTT. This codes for CASSVFRDRVGDTQYF.

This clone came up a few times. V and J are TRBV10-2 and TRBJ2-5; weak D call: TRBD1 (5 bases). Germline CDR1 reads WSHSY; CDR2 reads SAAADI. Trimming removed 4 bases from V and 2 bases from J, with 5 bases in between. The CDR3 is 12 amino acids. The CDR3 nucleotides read TGCGCCAGCAGTGGGACACAAGAGACCCAGTACTTC. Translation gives CASSGTQETQYF.

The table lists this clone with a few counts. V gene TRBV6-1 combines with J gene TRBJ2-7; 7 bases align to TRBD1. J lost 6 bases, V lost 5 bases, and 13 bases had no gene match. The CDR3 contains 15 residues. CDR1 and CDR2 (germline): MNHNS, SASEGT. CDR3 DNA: TGTGCCAGCAGTAGCTCTCGGCCAGGGGGTCCCGAGCAGTACTTC. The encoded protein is CASSSSRPGGPEQYF.

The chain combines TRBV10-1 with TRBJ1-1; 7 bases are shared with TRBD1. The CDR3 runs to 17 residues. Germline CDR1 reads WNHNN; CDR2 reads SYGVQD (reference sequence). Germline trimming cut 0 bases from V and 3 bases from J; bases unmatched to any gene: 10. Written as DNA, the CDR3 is TGCGCCAGCAGTGAGTCTAGGAGGGGGCGAGGCGACACTGAAGCTTTCTTT. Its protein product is CASSESRRGRGDTEAFF.

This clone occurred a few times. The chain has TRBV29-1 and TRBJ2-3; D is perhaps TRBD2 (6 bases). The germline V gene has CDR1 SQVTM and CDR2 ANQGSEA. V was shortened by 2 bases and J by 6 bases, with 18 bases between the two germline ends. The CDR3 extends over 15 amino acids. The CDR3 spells CSVENPSGSLDTQYF. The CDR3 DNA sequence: TGCAGCGTTGAAAATCCATCCGGGAGCCTGGATACGCAGTATTTT.

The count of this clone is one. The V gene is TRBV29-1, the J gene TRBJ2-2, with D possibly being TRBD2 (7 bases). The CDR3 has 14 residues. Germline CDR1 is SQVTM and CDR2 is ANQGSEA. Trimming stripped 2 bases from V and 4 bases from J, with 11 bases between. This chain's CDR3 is CSVERGASTGELFF. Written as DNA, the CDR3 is TGCAGCGTTGAACGGGGGGCGAGCACCGGGGAGCTGTTTTTT.

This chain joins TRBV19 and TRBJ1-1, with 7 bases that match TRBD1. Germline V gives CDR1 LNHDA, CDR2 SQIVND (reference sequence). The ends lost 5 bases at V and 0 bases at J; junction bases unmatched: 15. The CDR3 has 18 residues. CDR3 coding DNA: TGTGCCAGTAGTGTGAGACGGACAGGAGGCCCGATGAACACTGAAGCTTTCTTT. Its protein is CASSVRRTGGPMNTEAFF.

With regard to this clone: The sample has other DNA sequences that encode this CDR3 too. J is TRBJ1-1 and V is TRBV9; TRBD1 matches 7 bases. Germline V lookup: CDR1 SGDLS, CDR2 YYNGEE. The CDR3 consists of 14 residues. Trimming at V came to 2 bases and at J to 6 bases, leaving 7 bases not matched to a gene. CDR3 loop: CASSVDRAGAEAFF. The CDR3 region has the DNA TGTGCCAGCAGCGTCGACAGGGCCGGCGCTGAAGCTTTCTTT.

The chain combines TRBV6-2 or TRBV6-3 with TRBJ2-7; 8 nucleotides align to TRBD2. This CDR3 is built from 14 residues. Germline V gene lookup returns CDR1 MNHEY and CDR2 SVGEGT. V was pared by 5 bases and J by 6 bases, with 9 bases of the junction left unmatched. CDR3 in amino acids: CASSRLLAEGEQYV. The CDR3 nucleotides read TGTGCCAGCAGTCGCCTACTAGCGGAGGGCGAGCAGTACGTC.

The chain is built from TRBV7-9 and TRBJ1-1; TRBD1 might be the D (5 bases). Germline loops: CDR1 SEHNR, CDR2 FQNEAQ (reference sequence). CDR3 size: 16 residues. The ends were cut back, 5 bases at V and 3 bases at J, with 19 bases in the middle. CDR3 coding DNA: TGTGCCAGCAGCGAAGTCAGCCGGGACTTTCACACTGAAGCTTTCTTT. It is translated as CASSEVSRDFHTEAFF. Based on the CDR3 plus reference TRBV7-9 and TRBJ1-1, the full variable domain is DTGVSQNPRHKITKRGQNVTFRCDPISEHNRLYWYRQTLGQGPEFLTYFQNEAQLEKSRLLSDRFSAERPKGSFSTLEIQRTEQGDSAMYLCASSEVSRDFHTEAFFGQGTRLTVV.